This TCR beta chain was documented in a study of T cell responses to AZD1222 COVID-19 vaccine. In regard to this clone: As yet, its antigen is unknown.

Points from the study as a whole: Unmutated variant regions reportedly attract nearly half of all spike-specific TCRs. Most donors were white British, females outnumbered males, and clonal diversity was possibly underestimated.

Produced via immunoSEQ multiplex PCR; TCRdb's table is partial and in-frame only. The repertoire holds roughly 78,000 clones, with roughly 80% as singletons. This CDR3 spans 14 amino acids. Trimming shortened V by 6 bases and J by 2 bases, and 11 bases separated the two germline ends. Germline lookup yields CDR1 MNHEY and CDR2 SVGEGT. This sequence was found in an adult in good health. This sequence joins TRBV6-2 or TRBV6-3 and TRBJ1-5; TRBD1 might be the D (6 bases). The sample here was peripheral blood, taken on day 0 of AZD1222 vaccination. The CDR3 protein is CASSQGGGNQPQHF. The CDR3 DNA follows: TGTGCCAGCAGCCAAGGGGGGGGCAATCAGCCCCAGCATTTT.